The 19 T cell receptor beta chains in this list originate from one sample, sequenced in a study of lymphopenia after photon versus proton radiotherapy. The data were produced by immunoSEQ multiplex PCR, yet TCRdb's version contains in-frame clones alone and is incomplete. The sample consists of 150,000 or so clones, approximately 91% of them appearing once. This specimen consisted of peripheral blood, obtained from a patient treated with photon-based radiotherapy. These receptors came from a man aged 50 to 59 with gastric cancer.

The chain recombines TRBV9 with TRBJ2-7, with D possibly being TRBD1 (5 bases). This CDR3 spans 14 amino acids. V shed 0 bases and J shed 3 bases, with 10 bases lying between them. Looked up from germline, CDR1 is SGDLS and CDR2 is YYNGEE. CDR3 amino acids: CASSVDVGDYEQYF. The CDR3 nucleotides are TGTGCCAGCAGCGTAGATGTAGGGGACTACGAGCAGTACTTC. The full variable domain, completed using reference TRBV9 and TRBJ2-7, is DSGVTQTPKHLITATGQRVTLRCSPRSGDLSVYWYQQSLDQGLQFLIQYYNGEERAKGNILERFSAQQFPDLHSELNLSSLELGDSALYFCASSVDVGDYEQYFGPGTRLTVT.

V and J are TRBV2 and TRBJ2-3; D is unresolved. V was shortened by 2 bases and J by 3 bases, with 12 bases between the two germline ends. CDR1 and CDR2 (germline): SNHLY, FYNNEI. The CDR3 has 15 amino acids. In nucleotides, the CDR3 is TGTGCCAGCAGTGAATACGGAGTCGGGACAGATACGCAGTATTTT. This encodes CASSEYGVGTDTQYF. Full variable domain (rest looked up from reference TRBV2 and TRBJ2-3): EPEVTQTPSHQVTQMGQEVILRCVPISNHLYFYWYRQILGQKVEFLVSFYNNEISEKSEIFDDQFSVERPDGSNFTLKIRSTKLEDSAMYFCASSEYGVGTDTQYFGPGTRLTVL.

The chain combines TRBV6-5 with TRBJ2-2; no clear D. Germline values: CDR1 MNHEY, CDR2 SVGAGI. Trimming shortened V by 4 bases and J by 7 bases, and 7 bases separated the two germline ends. The CDR3 is 12 residues long. The CDR3 bases are TGTGCCAGCAGTTCGCTAGTCGGGGAGCTGTTTTTT. Protein product: CASSSLVGELFF.

In DNA form, the CDR3 reads TGTGCCAGTAGTCTCCCTCGGACAGGTTCTGGCTACACCTTC. Encoded protein: CASSLPRTGSGYTF. This chain joins TRBV19 and TRBJ1-2; 7 bases match TRBD1. CDR3 length: 14 residues. Germline V gene data show CDR1 as LNHDA and CDR2 as SQIVND (reference sequence). V was pared by 5 bases and J by 7 bases, with 10 bases of the junction left unmatched.

This chain uses TRBV6-6 with TRBJ1-1, with D tentatively TRBD1 (6 bases). V gave up 5 bases and J gave up 3 bases, with 10 bases separating them. The CDR3 covers 13 residues. Per the germline V gene, CDR1 is MNHNY and CDR2 is SVGAGI (reference sequence). The CDR3 DNA follows: TGTGCCAGCAGTACCGGGACACACACTGAAGCTTTCTTT. Protein sequence: CASSTGTHTEAFF.

V is TRBV2 and J is TRBJ1-3; D possibly corresponds to TRBD1 (6 bases). The CDR3 has 13 residues. V shed 8 bases and J shed 6 bases, with 14 bases lying between them. Germline lookup yields CDR1 SNHLY and CDR2 FYNNEI. The chain's CDR3 is CASPPQGLNTIYF. The CDR3 bases are TGTGCCAGCCCGCCACAGGGTTTAAACACCATATATTTT.

The V gene is TRBV2, the J gene TRBJ1-2, with D possibly matching TRBD1 (6 bases). In germline, CDR1 is SNHLY, CDR2 FYNNEI. V lost 1 base, J lost 8 bases, and 11 bases lay in between. The CDR3 is 13 residues long. The chain's CDR3 is CASSEGAGVGYTF. As DNA, the CDR3 is TGTGCCAGCAGTGAAGGGGCAGGGGTCGGCTACACCTTC.

The chain uses TRBV28 and TRBJ1-5; 7 bases agree with TRBD1. Per the germline V gene, CDR1 is MDHEN and CDR2 is SYDVKM. The trim removed 4 bases at V and 9 bases at J, leaving 12 bases unmatched. The CDR3 is made up of 15 amino acids. The CDR3 here is CASSSLRGPRGPQHF. For the CDR3, the DNA is TGTGCCAGCAGTTCCCTGAGGGGGCCCCGAGGGCCCCAGCATTTT.

This CDR3 is CASSYSNGATDTQYF. For the CDR3, the DNA is TGTGCCAGCAGTTACTCGAACGGGGCCACAGATACGCAGTATTTT. The chain joins TRBV6-6 to TRBJ2-3, with D perhaps TRBD1 or TRBD2 (5 bases each). V lost 0 bases to trimming and J lost 2 bases, with 9 bases between them. There are 15 residues in the CDR3. Germline V gene data show CDR1 as MNHNY and CDR2 as SVGAGI (reference sequence).

CDR3 amino acids: CAWIPHREQFF. The CDR3, as DNA: TGTGCCTGGATCCCCCACCGTGAGCAGTTCTTC. The chain employs TRBV30 and TRBJ2-1; D unresolved. The CDR3 has 11 amino acids. Germline V gene lookup returns CDR1 GTSNPN and CDR2 SVGIG (reference sequence). V was trimmed by 4 bases and J by 9 bases, leaving 10 bases between them.

The V and J genes are TRBV6-5 and TRBJ2-7; D possibly corresponds to TRBD1 (6 bases). V gave up 0 bases and J gave up 2 bases, with 14 bases separating them. This CDR3 spans 16 amino acids. Per germline, CDR1 MNHEY and CDR2 SVGAGI. The CDR3 sequence is CASSYSSTGKPYEQYF. In nucleotides, the CDR3 is TGTGCCAGCAGTTACTCTAGCACAGGGAAACCCTACGAGCAGTACTTC.

V usage is TRBV2 and J usage is TRBJ2-3, with 8 nucleotides matching TRBD1. From germline, CDR1 is SNHLY and CDR2 FYNNEI. The CDR3 contains 14 residues. V lost 11 bases and J lost 0; bases outside the gene matches: 7. DNA for the CDR3: TGTGCCGGGAGGACAGGGTCCAGCACAGATACGCAGTATTTT. Protein: CAGRTGSSTDTQYF. Filled out from reference TRBV2 and TRBJ2-3, the complete variable domain reads EPEVTQTPSHQVTQMGQEVILRCVPISNHLYFYWYRQILGQKVEFLVSFYNNEISEKSEIFDDQFSVERPDGSNFTLKIRSTKLEDSAMYFCAGRTGSSTDTQYFGPGTRLTVL.

A few counts support this clone. The CDR3 loop is CASSLQANTEAFF. CDR3 nucleotide sequence: TGTGCCAGCAGCTTACAGGCGAACACTGAAGCTTTCTTT. The rearrangement joins TRBV7-3 to TRBJ1-1; D gene ambiguous. In germline, CDR1 is SGHTA, CDR2 FQGTGA. The CDR3 consists of 13 residues. V was trimmed by 2 bases and J by 1 base, leaving 5 bases between them.

Worth noting for this clone: The same CDR3 can be traced to other DNA sequences in this sample. The rearrangement links TRBV9 to TRBJ2-3, with 7 positions matching TRBD2. Germline values: CDR1 SGDLS, CDR2 YYNGEE. V was clipped by 0 bases and J by 0 bases; unmatched bases: 1. The CDR3 runs 15 residues. The CDR3 is CASSVGGRSTDTQYF. The CDR3 DNA sequence: TGTGCCAGCAGCGTAGGCGGGAGAAGCACAGATACGCAGTATTTT.

The chain employs TRBV6-6 and TRBJ2-1, with D unclear. The CDR3 length is 13 residues. The germline gives CDR1 MNHNY, CDR2 SVGAGI (reference sequence). V lost 4 bases, J lost 4 bases, and 8 bases lay in between. CDR3 coding DNA: TGTGCCAGCAGTTCCATACAGTACAATGAGCAGTTCTTC. Its translation is CASSSIQYNEQFF.

V usage is TRBV18 and J usage is TRBJ2-1; 7 bases are shared with TRBD2. CDR1 is KGHSH, CDR2 LQKENI, per germline. The V and J ends lost 4 bases and 7 bases, in that order; junction bases with no gene match: 7. This CDR3 region has 14 residues. The DNA of the CDR3 is TGTGCCAGCTCACGAGGGAGCGGGAATAATGAGCAGTTCTTC. Translated: CASSRGSGNNEQFF.

The V call is TRBV5-4, the J call TRBJ2-7; tentatively, D is TRBD1 (6 bases). The CDR3 has 15 residues. Germline V gene sequence: CDR1 SGHNT, CDR2 YYREEE (reference sequence). V was clipped by 0 bases and J by 6 bases, with 16 bases between them. The CDR3 sequence: CASSLAVTGLAEQYF. In DNA form, the CDR3 reads TGTGCCAGCAGCTTGGCCGTGACAGGTCTCGCCGAGCAGTACTTC.

J is TRBJ2-5 and V is TRBV5-4; TRBD2 aligns across 14 bases. Trimming cost V 7 bases and J 5 bases; bases outside gene matches: 7. The CDR3 loop spans 15 amino acids. The germline V gene has CDR1 SGHNT and CDR2 YYREEE (reference sequence). The CDR3 DNA reads as TGTGCCAGCGGGGGGACTAGCGGGAGTTGGGAGACCCAGTACTTC. This sequence encodes CASGGTSGSWETQYF.

This clone was seen a handful of times. The chain combines TRBV10-2 with TRBJ2-5, with 7 bases aligning to TRBD1. Unmatched junction bases numbered 14, after V lost 6 bases and J lost 7 bases. Germline CDR1 is WSHSY and CDR2 is SAAADI. The CDR3 is 15 residues long. The CDR3 DNA sequence: TGCGCCAGCAGAACGGGAAACAGGGGATTGGGGACCCAGTACTTC. It encodes CASRTGNRGLGTQYF.